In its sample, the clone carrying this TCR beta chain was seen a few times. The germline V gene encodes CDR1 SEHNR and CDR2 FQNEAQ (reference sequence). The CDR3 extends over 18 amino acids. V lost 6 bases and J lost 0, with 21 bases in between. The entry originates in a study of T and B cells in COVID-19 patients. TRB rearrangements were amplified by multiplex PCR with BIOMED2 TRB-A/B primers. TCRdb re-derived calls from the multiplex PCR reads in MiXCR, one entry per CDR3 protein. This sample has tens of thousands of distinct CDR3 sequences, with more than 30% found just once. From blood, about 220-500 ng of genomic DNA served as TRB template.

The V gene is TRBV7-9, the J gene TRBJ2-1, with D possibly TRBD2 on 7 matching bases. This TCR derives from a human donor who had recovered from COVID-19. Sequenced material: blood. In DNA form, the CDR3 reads TGTGCCAGCAGGGGGGGGCAGAATGACCTAAGCTCCTACAATGAGCAGTTCTTC. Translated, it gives CASRGGQNDLSSYNEQFF. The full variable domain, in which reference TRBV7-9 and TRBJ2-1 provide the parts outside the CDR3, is DTGVSQNPRHKITKRGQNVTFRCDPISEHNRLYWYRQTLGQGPEFLTYFQNEAQLEKSRLLSDRFSAERPKGSFSTLEIQRTEQGDSAMYLCASRGGQNDLSSYNEQFFGPGTRLTVL.